These 32 T cell receptor beta chains were all obtained from the same sample, sequenced in a study of T cells in tuberculosis. The data were produced by immunoSEQ multiplex PCR, yet TCRdb's version contains in-frame clones alone and is incomplete. In the table there are 7,500 to 8,500 clones, roughly 94% of which are singletons. Specimen: PBMCs. All receptors come from an adult with tuberculosis.

V usage is TRBV7-6 and J usage is TRBJ2-3, with TRBD2 matching 11 bases. Per the germline V gene, CDR1 is SGHVS and CDR2 is FNYEAQ. The CDR3 consists of 15 residues. The V and J ends lost 5 bases and 2 bases, in that order; junction bases with no gene match: 3. CDR3 sequence reads: CASSRTSGPTDTQYF. For the CDR3, the DNA is TGTGCCAGCAGCCGGACTAGCGGGCCCACAGATACGCAGTATTTT.

V usage is TRBV19 and J usage is TRBJ1-2; TRBD1 is a possible D gene (5 bases). The germline gives CDR1 LNHDA, CDR2 SQIVND (reference sequence). The length of the CDR3 is 14 residues. V lost 4 bases to trimming and J lost 8 bases, with 17 bases between them. As DNA, the CDR3 is TGTGCCAGTAGTAAAGCGGGACCCCTCTGGGGCTACACCTTC. Residues: CASSKAGPLWGYTF.

The rearrangement uses TRBV19 and TRBJ2-7; D might be TRBD2 (5 bases). Trimming removed 6 bases from V and 3 bases from J, with 18 bases in between. The CDR3 has 15 amino acids. Germline V CDR1 and CDR2: LNHDA, SQIVND (reference sequence). Here the CDR3 reads CASSPTSFSIYEQYF. The CDR3 bases are TGTGCCAGTAGCCCCACTAGTTTTTCCATCTACGAGCAGTACTTC.

CDR3 region: CASSQDRVYNEKLFF. The CDR3 DNA reads as TGTGCCAGCAGCCAGGACAGGGTTTATAATGAAAAACTGTTTTTT. The gene calls are TRBV6-6 and TRBJ1-4, with 8 bases that match TRBD1. CDR1 MNHNY and CDR2 SVGAGI come from the germline V gene (reference sequence). Germline trimming cut 6 bases from V and 4 bases from J; bases unmatched to any gene: 7. The CDR3 is 15 residues long.

The chain employs TRBV15 and TRBJ2-7; perhaps TRBD2 as D (5 bases). CDR1 is LNHNV, CDR2 YYDKDF, per germline (reference sequence). The CDR3 is 12 residues long. Trimming left V 5 bases short and J 2 bases short, with 7 bases between. CDR3 in amino acids: CATSPGTYEQYF. The CDR3 region has the DNA TGTGCCACCAGCCCGGGGACCTACGAGCAGTACTTC. Supplemented by reference TRBV15 and TRBJ2-7, the full variable domain reads DAMVIQNPRYQVTQFGKPVTLSCSQTLNHNVMYWYQQKSSQAPKLLFHYYDKDFNNEADTPDNFQSRRPNTSFCFLDIRSPGLGDTAMYLCATSPGTYEQYFGPGTRLTVT.

This chain links TRBV6-6 with TRBJ1-1; TRBD1 matches 7 bases. The CDR3 has 13 amino acids. V gave up 11 bases and J gave up 4 bases; unmatched junction bases: 10. Germline V lookup: CDR1 MNHNY, CDR2 SVGAGI (reference sequence). CDR3 DNA: TGTGCCGGCAAGGACAGGTGGGGCACTGAAGCTTTCTTT. As protein: CAGKDRWGTEAFF.

The V gene is TRBV7-2, the J gene TRBJ2-1; TRBD2 matches at 13 bases. The germline V gene encodes CDR1 SGHTA and CDR2 FQGNSA. The CDR3 has 15 amino acids. V trimming: 5 bases; J trimming: 6 bases; junction bases outside the gene matches: 4. DNA for the CDR3: TGTGCCAGCAGCACAGGACTAGCGGGGGCCAATGAGCAGTTCTTC. Translation gives CASSTGLAGANEQFF. The full variable domain, its missing parts supplied by reference TRBV7-2 and TRBJ2-1, is GAGVSQSPSNKVTEKGKDVELRCDPISGHTALYWYRQSLGQGLEFLIYFQGNSAPDKSGLPSDRFSAERTGGSVSTLTIQRTQQEDSAVYLCASSTGLAGANEQFFGPGTRLTVL.

In its sample, this clone was seen once. The rearrangement links TRBV6-4 to TRBJ2-1, with D possibly being TRBD2 (5 bases). The CDR3 totals 13 residues. The germline V gene encodes CDR1 MRHNA and CDR2 SNTAGT. Trimming took off 4 bases at V and 7 bases at J, with 11 bases between the two ends. CDR3 sequence reads: CASSATGLNEQFF. The CDR3 DNA sequence: TGTGCCAGCAGTGCGACCGGACTTAATGAGCAGTTCTTC.

The chain carries TRBV18 and TRBJ1-2, with D unresolved. Trimming stripped 2 bases from V and 2 bases from J, with 9 bases between. This CDR3 region has 14 residues. Germline V gene sequence: CDR1 KGHSH, CDR2 LQKENI. This CDR3 reads CASSPSGQNYGYTF. The CDR3 nucleotides read TGTGCCAGCTCACCAAGCGGGCAGAACTATGGCTACACCTTC.

The V call is TRBV30, the J call TRBJ2-3; possibly TRBD2 for D (8 bases). The V end lost 5 bases, the J end lost 2 bases, and 17 bases lay between the germline ends. The germline V gene encodes CDR1 GTSNPN and CDR2 SVGIG (reference sequence). The CDR3 contains 15 residues. CDR3 residues: CAWGRGGQTTDTQYF. The CDR3 bases are TGTGCCTGGGGTCGGGGGGGACAGACCACAGATACGCAGTATTTT.

This chain links TRBV6-1 with TRBJ1-1; a possible D gene is TRBD1 (6 bases). This CDR3 comprises 13 residues. V was cut by 5 bases and J by 4 bases, with 11 bases left in between. CDR1 is MNHNS and CDR2 is SASEGT in the germline V gene. The CDR3 protein is CASSPTGTTEAFF. The CDR3 bases are TGTGCCAGCAGTCCAACAGGGACCACTGAAGCTTTCTTT.

The rearrangement uses TRBV10-1 and TRBJ2-5, with 7 bases aligning to TRBD2. CDR3 length equals 13 residues. Per the germline V gene, CDR1 is WNHNN and CDR2 is SYGVQD (reference sequence). Unmatched junction bases numbered 4, after V lost 4 bases and J lost 5 bases. CDR3 sequence (DNA): TGCGCCAGCAGTGCAACTAGCGTTGAGACCCAGTACTTC. Amino acids: CASSATSVETQYF.

V and J are TRBV19 and TRBJ2-1, with 10 nucleotides matching TRBD2. In germline, CDR1 is LNHDA, CDR2 SQIVND (reference sequence). The CDR3 extends over 17 amino acids. J lost 6 bases, V lost 0 bases, and 8 bases had no gene match. Written as DNA, the CDR3 is TGTGCCAGTAGTATAGAGGCTAGCGGGGGTGTCATCAATGAGCAGTTCTTC. Translated, it gives CASSIEASGGVINEQFF.

This chain connects TRBV10-1 to TRBJ2-5; the D is unclear. Trimming took off 4 bases at V and 2 bases at J, with 5 bases between the two ends. CDR3 length equals 12 residues. Germline V lookup: CDR1 WNHNN, CDR2 SYGVQD (reference sequence). As DNA, the CDR3 is TGCGCCAGCAGTGCGGGTCAAGAGACCCAGTACTTC. Protein sequence: CASSAGQETQYF.

This clone was recorded only once. The J gene is TRBJ1-1, the V gene TRBV25-1, with D possibly TRBD1 on 5 matching bases. The germline V and J ends were trimmed by 4 bases and 0 bases, with 9 bases remaining between them. The length of the CDR3 is 14 residues. Germline lookup yields CDR1 MGHDK and CDR2 SYGVNS. CDR3 sequence: CASSAQAMNTEAFF. CDR3 bases: TGTGCCAGCAGTGCACAGGCTATGAACACTGAAGCTTTCTTT.

The chain has TRBV7-2 and TRBJ2-1; 10 nucleotides line up with TRBD2. CDR3 size: 16 residues. V trimming: 0 bases; J trimming: 4 bases; junction bases outside the gene matches: 3. Germline V gives CDR1 SGHTA, CDR2 FQGNSA. CDR3 DNA sequence: TGTGCCAGCAGCTTAGCTATAGCGGGGGGATACAATGAGCAGTTCTTC. Its translation: CASSLAIAGGYNEQFF.

This clone has more than one count but fewer than ten. The V and J genes are TRBV7-8 and TRBJ1-5, with D tentatively TRBD1 (5 bases). In germline, CDR1 is SGHVS, CDR2 FQNEAQ. The CDR3 extends over 14 amino acids. Between the trimmed V and J ends, which lost 10 bases and 1 base, there was a span of 14 bases. The CDR3 DNA is TGTGCCACGCAGGGCCTTTCCAGCAATCAGCCCCAGCATTTT. Its translation is CATQGLSSNQPQHF.

This chain links TRBV6-6 with TRBJ2-7, with D possibly being TRBD2 (5 bases). Germline assignment: CDR1 MNHNY and CDR2 SVGAGI (reference sequence). This CDR3 has 14 residues. The V end was cut by 2 bases, the J end by 0 bases, with 8 bases between. This chain's CDR3 is CASSYTRSSYEQYF. Here the CDR3 DNA reads TGTGCCAGCAGTTACACTAGATCCTCCTACGAGCAGTACTTC.

CDR3 protein: CAAWPGGASGNNNEQFF. The CDR3 coding sequence is TGTGCCGCCTGGCCCGGGGGTGCTAGCGGGAACAACAATGAGCAGTTCTTC. V and J are TRBV30 and TRBJ2-1, with TRBD2 matching 9 bases. The germline gives CDR1 GTSNPN, CDR2 SVGIG (reference sequence). The CDR3 extends over 17 amino acids. J lost 5 bases, V lost 8 bases, and 19 bases had no gene match.

The chain uses TRBV6-6 and TRBJ1-1; 8 nucleotides agree with TRBD1. The CDR3 is 16 residues long. V dropped 4 bases and J dropped 0; count of bases not matched to a gene: 7. Germline V gives CDR1 MNHNY, CDR2 SVGAGI (reference sequence). The DNA for the CDR3 is TGTGCCAGCAGTTGGGCAGGGGGCCGAATGAACACTGAAGCTTTCTTT. This encodes CASSWAGGRMNTEAFF.

V usage is TRBV2 and J usage is TRBJ2-7; 10 nucleotides agree with TRBD2. The CDR3 sequence is 14 residues long. The junction had 2 bases not matched to a gene; V was cut back by 5 bases and J by 1 base. From germline, CDR1 is SNHLY and CDR2 FYNNEI. The CDR3 sequence is CASSRTSGSYEQYF. In DNA form, the CDR3 reads TGTGCCAGCAGTAGGACTAGCGGATCCTACGAGCAGTACTTC.

CDR3 region: CASRARAGGLYGYTF. The CDR3, as DNA: TGTGCCAGCAGAGCCCGGGCCGGAGGGCTCTATGGCTACACCTTC. The rearrangement uses TRBV6-1 and TRBJ1-2; D not resolved. The CDR3 spans 15 residues. Germline V gives CDR1 MNHNS, CDR2 SASEGT. Trimming removed 6 bases at V and 4 bases at J, with 18 bases between.

The chain links TRBV27 to TRBJ2-3; 8 bases agree with TRBD2. The ends lost 2 bases at V and 4 bases at J; junction bases unmatched: 14. The V gene's germline CDR1 is MNHEY and CDR2 SMNVEV (reference sequence). The length of the CDR3 is 18 residues. The CDR3 DNA is TGTGCCAGCAGTTTAGGTTTCGGCGGGACTAGGAACGCAGATACGCAGTATTTT. Its protein product is CASSLGFGGTRNADTQYF.

The chain has TRBV10-3 and TRBJ1-2, with 9 bases matching TRBD1. This CDR3 is 15 amino acids long. Per germline, CDR1 ENHRY and CDR2 SYGVKD. Unmatched junction bases numbered 7, after V lost 4 bases and J lost 4 bases. Written as DNA, the CDR3 is TGTGCCATCAGTGGGACAGGGGTTATTACCTATGGCTACACCTTC. It codes for CAISGTGVITYGYTF.

V and J are TRBV5-5 and TRBJ1-2; D is possibly TRBD1 (6 bases). CDR1 is SGHKS and CDR2 is YYEKEE in the germline V gene (reference sequence). V was clipped by 2 bases and J by 8 bases, with 16 bases between them. CDR3 length equals 14 residues. DNA for the CDR3: TGTGCCAGCAGCTTAACCGGGACACAGACCGGCTACACCTTC. It codes for CASSLTGTQTGYTF.

V gene TRBV9 combines with J gene TRBJ2-5; TRBD2 is a possible D gene (7 bases). The CDR3 covers 15 residues. From germline, CDR1 is SGDLS and CDR2 YYNGEE. V shed 1 base and J shed 9 bases, with 19 bases lying between them. The CDR3 DNA is TGTGCCAGCAGCGTACAGGCTAGGGGGGGGTCGGCCCAGTACTTC. It encodes CASSVQARGGSAQYF.

In nucleotides, the CDR3 is TGTGCCAGCAGCTTCGGACTCCTAAGGGAGCAGTTCTTC. Amino acid sequence: CASSFGLLREQFF. The genes are TRBV11-2 and TRBJ2-1; the D gene is possibly TRBD2 (5 bases). This CDR3 has 13 residues. The V and J ends lost 3 bases and 10 bases respectively, with 13 bases between them. Germline CDR1 is SGHAT and CDR2 is FQNNGV.

The rearrangement joins TRBV4-1 to TRBJ2-1; maybe TRBD2 (6 bases). This CDR3 has 12 amino acids. From germline, CDR1 is MGHRA and CDR2 YSYEKL. With 5 bases removed from V and 9 bases from J, the gap between germline ends came to 11 bases. The CDR3 sequence: CASSRTEGEQFF. The CDR3, as DNA: TGCGCCAGCAGCAGAACGGAGGGTGAGCAGTTCTTC.

This clone came up once. Other DNA sequences of this sample code for an identical CDR3. The CDR3: CASSLGQGGNQPQHF. The CDR3 coding sequence is TGTGCCAGCAGTCTAGGACAAGGCGGCAATCAGCCCCAGCATTTT. The chain uses TRBV27 and TRBJ1-5; weak D call: TRBD1 (5 bases). Trimming pared 5 bases from V and 2 bases from J, leaving 13 bases between. The germline gives CDR1 MNHEY, CDR2 SMNVEV (reference sequence). This CDR3 has 15 amino acids.

The genes are TRBV5-3 and TRBJ1-5; D might be TRBD1 (6 bases). TRBV5-3 is assigned to the ORF class and has an uncertain function. This CDR3 region has 21 residues. V dropped 0 bases and J dropped 2 bases, with 27 bases sitting between them. In DNA form, the CDR3 reads TGTGCCAGAAGCTTGGAGCAAGGAAGGGGGTCCGAGGGGTGGGGCAATCAGCCCCAGCATTTT. Encoded protein: CARSLEQGRGSEGWGNQPQHF.

The V gene is TRBV15, the J gene TRBJ1-5; D unclear. The CDR3 runs to 15 residues. The germline V gene encodes CDR1 LNHNV and CDR2 YYDKDF (reference sequence). Trimming removed 1 base from V and 0 bases from J, with 7 bases in between. The CDR3: CATSRGGYSNQPQHF. Here the CDR3 DNA reads TGTGCCACCAGCAGAGGAGGATATAGCAATCAGCCCCAGCATTTT.

The chain recombines TRBV6-5 with TRBJ2-5; a weak D match, TRBD2 (7 bases). Germline CDR1 is MNHEY and CDR2 is SVGAGI. The CDR3 length is 15 residues. V lost 6 bases to trimming and J lost 1 base, with 15 bases between them. The CDR3 spells CASSRRGAGQETQYF. CDR3 sequence (DNA): TGTGCCAGCAGCCGTCGGGGGGCGGGCCAAGAGACCCAGTACTTC.